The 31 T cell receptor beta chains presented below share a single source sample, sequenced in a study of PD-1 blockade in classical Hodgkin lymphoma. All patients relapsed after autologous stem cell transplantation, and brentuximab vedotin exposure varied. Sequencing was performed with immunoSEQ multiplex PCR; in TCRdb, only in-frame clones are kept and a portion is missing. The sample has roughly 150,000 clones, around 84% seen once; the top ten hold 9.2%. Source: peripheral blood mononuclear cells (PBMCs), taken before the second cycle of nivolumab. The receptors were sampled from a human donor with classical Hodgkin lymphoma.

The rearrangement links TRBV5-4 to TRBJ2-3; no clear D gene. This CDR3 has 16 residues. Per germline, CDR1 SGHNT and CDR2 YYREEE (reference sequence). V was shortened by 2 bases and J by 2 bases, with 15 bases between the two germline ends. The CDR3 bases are TGTGCCAGCAGCTTTGGAGAAGGATCCGACACAGATACGCAGTATTTT. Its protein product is CASSFGEGSDTDTQYF.

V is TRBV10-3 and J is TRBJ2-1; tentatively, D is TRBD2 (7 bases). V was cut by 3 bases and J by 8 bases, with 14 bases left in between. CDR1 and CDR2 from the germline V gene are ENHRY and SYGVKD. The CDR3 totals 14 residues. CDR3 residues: CAISEISGGHEQFF. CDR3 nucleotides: TGTGCCATCAGTGAAATATCGGGGGGCCATGAGCAGTTCTTC.

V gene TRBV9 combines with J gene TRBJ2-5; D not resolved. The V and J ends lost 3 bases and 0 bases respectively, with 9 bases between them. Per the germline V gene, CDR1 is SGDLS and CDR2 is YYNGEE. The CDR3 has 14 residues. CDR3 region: CASSGRSNQETQYF. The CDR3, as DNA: TGTGCCAGCAGCGGGCGGTCAAACCAAGAGACCCAGTACTTC.

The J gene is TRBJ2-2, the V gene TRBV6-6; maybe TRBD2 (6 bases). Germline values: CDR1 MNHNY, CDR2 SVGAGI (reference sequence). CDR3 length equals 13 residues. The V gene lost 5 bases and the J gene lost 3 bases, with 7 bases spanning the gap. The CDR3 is CASSVADTGELFF. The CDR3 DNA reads TGTGCCAGCAGTGTAGCGGACACCGGGGAGCTGTTTTTT.

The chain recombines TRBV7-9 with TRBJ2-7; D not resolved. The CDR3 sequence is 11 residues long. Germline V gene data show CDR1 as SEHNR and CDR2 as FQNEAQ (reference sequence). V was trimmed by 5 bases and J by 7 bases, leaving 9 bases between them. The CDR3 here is CASSHTWEQYF. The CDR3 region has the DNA TGTGCCAGCAGCCACACATGGGAGCAGTACTTC.

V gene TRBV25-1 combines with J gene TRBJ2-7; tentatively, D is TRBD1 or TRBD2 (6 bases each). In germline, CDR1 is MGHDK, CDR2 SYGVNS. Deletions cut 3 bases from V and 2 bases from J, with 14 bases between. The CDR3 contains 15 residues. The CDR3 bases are TGTGCCAGCAGTGATTCTAGGGGGGTCACCTACGAGCAGTACTTC. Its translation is CASSDSRGVTYEQYF.

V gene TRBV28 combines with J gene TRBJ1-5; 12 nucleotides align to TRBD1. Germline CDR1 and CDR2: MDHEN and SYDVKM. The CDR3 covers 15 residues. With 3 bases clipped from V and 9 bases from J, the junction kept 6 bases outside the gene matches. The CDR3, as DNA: TGTGCCAGCAGTTTTCAGGGGACAGGGGGCGGGCCCCAGCATTTT. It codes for CASSFQGTGGGPQHF.

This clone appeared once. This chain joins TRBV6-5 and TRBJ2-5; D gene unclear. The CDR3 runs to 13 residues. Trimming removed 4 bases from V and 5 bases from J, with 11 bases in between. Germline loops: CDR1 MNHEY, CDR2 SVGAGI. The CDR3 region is CASSLTLGETQYF. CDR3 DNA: TGTGCCAGCAGTTTGACGTTGGGGGAGACCCAGTACTTC.

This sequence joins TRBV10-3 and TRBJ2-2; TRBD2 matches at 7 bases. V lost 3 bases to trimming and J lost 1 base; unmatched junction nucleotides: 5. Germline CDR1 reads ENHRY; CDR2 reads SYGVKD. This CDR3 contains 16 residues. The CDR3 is CAISDRAGRNTGELFF. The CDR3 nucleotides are TGTGCCATCAGTGACCGAGCGGGGCGGAACACCGGGGAGCTGTTTTTT.

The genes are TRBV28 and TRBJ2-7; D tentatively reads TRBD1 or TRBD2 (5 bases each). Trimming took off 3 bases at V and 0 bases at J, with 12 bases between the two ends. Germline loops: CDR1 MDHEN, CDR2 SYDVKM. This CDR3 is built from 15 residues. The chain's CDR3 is CASSLRGAISYEQYF. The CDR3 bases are TGTGCCAGCAGTTTGAGAGGGGCCATCTCCTACGAGCAGTACTTC.

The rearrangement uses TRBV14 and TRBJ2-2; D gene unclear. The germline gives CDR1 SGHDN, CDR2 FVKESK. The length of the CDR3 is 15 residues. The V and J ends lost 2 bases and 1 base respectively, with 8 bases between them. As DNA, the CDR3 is TGTGCCAGCAGCCAATGGTCAGTGAACACCGGGGAGCTGTTTTTT. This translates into CASSQWSVNTGELFF. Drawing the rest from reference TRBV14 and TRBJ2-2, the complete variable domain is EAGVTQFPSHSVIEKGQTVTLRCDPISGHDNLYWYRRVMGKEIKFLLHFVKESKQDESGMPNNRFLAERTGGTYSTLKVQPAELEDSGVYFCASSQWSVNTGELFFGEGSRLTVL.

In DNA, the CDR3 is TGTGCCAGCAGCACGAATCCGGGACTAGCGGGGGGTTTCTATGAGCAGTTCTTC. Translation gives CASSTNPGLAGGFYEQFF. The chain joins TRBV7-2 to TRBJ2-1; 15 bases align to TRBD2. Germline V gene data show CDR1 as SGHTA and CDR2 as FQGNSA. V trimming: 5 bases; J trimming: 8 bases; junction bases outside the gene matches: 13. The CDR3 extends over 18 amino acids.

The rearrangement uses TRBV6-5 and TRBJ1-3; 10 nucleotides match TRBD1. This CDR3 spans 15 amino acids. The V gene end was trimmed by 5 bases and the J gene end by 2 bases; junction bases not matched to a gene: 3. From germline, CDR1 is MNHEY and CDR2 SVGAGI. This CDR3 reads CASSSGQGAGNTIYF. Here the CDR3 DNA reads TGTGCCAGCAGTAGCGGACAGGGGGCTGGAAACACCATATATTTT.

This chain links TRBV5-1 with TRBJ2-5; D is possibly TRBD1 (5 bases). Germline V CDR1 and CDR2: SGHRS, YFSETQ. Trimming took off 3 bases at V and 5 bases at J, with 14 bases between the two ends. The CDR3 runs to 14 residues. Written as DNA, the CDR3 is TGCGCCAGCAGCTCCAGGGAAGGCCGGGAGACCCAGTACTTC. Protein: CASSSREGRETQYF.

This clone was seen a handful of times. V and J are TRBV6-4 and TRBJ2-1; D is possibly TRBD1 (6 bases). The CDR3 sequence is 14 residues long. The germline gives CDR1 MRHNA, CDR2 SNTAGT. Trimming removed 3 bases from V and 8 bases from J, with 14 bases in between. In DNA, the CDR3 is TGTGCCAGCAGTGAGCAGGGGAATTCCTATGAGCAGTTCTTC. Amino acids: CASSEQGNSYEQFF.

CDR3 residues: CASSQGSLVTETQYF. CDR3 DNA: TGCGCCAGCAGCCAAGGCTCACTAGTAACGGAGACCCAGTACTTC. The chain couples TRBV4-3 to TRBJ2-5; weak D call: TRBD2 (5 bases). There are 15 residues in the CDR3. V gave up 1 base and J gave up 5 bases, with 14 bases separating them. Looked up from germline, CDR1 is LGHNA and CDR2 is YSLEER.

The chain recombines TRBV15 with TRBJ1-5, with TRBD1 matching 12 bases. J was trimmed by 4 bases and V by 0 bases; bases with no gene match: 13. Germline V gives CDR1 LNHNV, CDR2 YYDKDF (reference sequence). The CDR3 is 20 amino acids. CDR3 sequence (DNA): TGTGCCACCAGCAGAGATCGATCGGGACAGGGGGCGCGAAGGAATCAGCCCCAGCATTTT. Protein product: CATSRDRSGQGARRNQPQHF.

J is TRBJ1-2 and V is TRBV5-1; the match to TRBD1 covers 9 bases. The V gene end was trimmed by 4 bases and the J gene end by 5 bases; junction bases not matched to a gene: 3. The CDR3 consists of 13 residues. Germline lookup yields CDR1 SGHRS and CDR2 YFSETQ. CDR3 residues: CASSQDRGYGYTF. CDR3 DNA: TGCGCCAGCAGCCAAGACAGGGGGTATGGCTACACCTTC.

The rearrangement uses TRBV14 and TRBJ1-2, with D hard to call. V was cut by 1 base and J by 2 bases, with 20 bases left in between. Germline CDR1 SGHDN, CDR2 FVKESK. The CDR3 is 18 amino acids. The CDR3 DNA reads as TGTGCCAGCAGCCAAGCTCCGACGTGGGCAAGTAGGAACTATGGCTACACCTTC. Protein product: CASSQAPTWASRNYGYTF. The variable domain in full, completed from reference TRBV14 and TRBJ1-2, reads EAGVTQFPSHSVIEKGQTVTLRCDPISGHDNLYWYRRVMGKEIKFLLHFVKESKQDESGMPNNRFLAERTGGTYSTLKVQPAELEDSGVYFCASSQAPTWASRNYGYTFGSGTRLTVV.

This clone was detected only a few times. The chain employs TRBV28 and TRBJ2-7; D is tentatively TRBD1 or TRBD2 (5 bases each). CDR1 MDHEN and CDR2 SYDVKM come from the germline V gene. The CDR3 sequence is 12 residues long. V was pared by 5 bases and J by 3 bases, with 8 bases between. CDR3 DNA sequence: TGTGCCAGCAGTCGGGACGGCTACGAGCAGTACTTC. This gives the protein CASSRDGYEQYF.

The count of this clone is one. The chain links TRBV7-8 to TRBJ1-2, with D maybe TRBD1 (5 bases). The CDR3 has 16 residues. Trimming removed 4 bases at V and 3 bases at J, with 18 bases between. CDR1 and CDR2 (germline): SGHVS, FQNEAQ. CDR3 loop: CASSYSGTTVYYGYTF. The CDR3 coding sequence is TGTGCCAGCAGCTATTCCGGGACGACGGTCTACTATGGCTACACCTTC.

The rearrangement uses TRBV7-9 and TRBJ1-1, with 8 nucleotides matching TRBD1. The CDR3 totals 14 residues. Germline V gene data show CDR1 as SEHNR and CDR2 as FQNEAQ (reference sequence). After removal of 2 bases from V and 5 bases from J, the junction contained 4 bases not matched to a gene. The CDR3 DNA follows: TGTGCCAGCAGCTTACAGGGGGCTCATACTGAAGCTTTCTTT. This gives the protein CASSLQGAHTEAFF.

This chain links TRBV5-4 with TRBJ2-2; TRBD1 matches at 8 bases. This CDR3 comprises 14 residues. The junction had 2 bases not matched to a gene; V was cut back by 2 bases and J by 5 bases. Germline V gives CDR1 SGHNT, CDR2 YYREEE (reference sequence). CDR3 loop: CASSFQGATGELFF. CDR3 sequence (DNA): TGTGCCAGCAGCTTTCAGGGGGCGACCGGGGAGCTGTTTTTT.

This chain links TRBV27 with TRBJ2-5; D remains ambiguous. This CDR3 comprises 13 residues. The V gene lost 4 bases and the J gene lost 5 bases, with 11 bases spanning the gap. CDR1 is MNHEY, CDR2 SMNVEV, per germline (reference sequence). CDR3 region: CASSWAPYETQYF. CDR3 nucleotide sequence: TGTGCCAGCAGTTGGGCCCCTTACGAGACCCAGTACTTC.

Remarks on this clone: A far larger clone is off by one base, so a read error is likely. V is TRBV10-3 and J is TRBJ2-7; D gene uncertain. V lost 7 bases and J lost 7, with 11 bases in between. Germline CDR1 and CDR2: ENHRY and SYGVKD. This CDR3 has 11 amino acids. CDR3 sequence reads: CAITPGREQYF. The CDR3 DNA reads TGTGCCATCACCCCGGGTAGGGAGCAGTACTTC.

The CDR3 nucleotides read TGCAGCGCCGAAGCCCCAGGGGGCCGGGGCTACACCTTC. Translation: CSAEAPGGRGYTF. The chain links TRBV29-1 to TRBJ1-2; 8 nucleotides align to TRBD1. V shed 7 bases and J 8 bases; nucleotides not matched to a gene: 12. The CDR3 spans 13 residues. Germline CDR1 is SQVTM and CDR2 is ANQGSEA.

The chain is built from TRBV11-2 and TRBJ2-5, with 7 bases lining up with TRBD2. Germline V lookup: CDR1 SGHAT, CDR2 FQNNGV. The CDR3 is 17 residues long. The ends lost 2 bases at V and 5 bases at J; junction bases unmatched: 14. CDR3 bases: TGTGCCAGCAGCTTATCTTCGGGGGGTCGGGATGGGGAGACCCAGTACTTC. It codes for CASSLSSGGRDGETQYF. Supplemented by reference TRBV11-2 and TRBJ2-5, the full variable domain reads EAGVAQSPRYKIIEKRQSVAFWCNPISGHATLYWYQQILGQGPKLLIQFQNNGVVDDSQLPKDRFSAERLKGVDSTLKIQPAKLEDSAVYLCASSLSSGGRDGETQYFGPGTRLLVL.

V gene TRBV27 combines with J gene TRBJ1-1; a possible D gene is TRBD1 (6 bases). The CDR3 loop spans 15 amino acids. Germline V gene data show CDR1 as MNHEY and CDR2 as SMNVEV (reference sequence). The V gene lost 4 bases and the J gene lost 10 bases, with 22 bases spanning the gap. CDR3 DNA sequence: TGTGCCAGCAGTTCGAACCCTACGGTAGAACAGGGAGCTTTCTTT. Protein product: CASSSNPTVEQGAFF.

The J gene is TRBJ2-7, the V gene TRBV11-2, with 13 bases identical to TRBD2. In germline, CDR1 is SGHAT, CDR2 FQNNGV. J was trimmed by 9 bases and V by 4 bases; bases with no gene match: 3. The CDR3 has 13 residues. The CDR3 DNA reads TGTGCCAGCAGCTGGCGGACTAGCGGGAGGCAGTACTTC. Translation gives CASSWRTSGRQYF. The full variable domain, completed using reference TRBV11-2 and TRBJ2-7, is EAGVAQSPRYKIIEKRQSVAFWCNPISGHATLYWYQQILGQGPKLLIQFQNNGVVDDSQLPKDRFSAERLKGVDSTLKIQPAKLEDSAVYLCASSWRTSGRQYFGPGTRLTVT.

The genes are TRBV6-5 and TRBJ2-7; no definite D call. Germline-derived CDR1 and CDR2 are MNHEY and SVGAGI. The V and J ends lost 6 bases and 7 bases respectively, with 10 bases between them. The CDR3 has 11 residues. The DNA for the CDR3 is TGTGCCAGCAGGGGCTTCGGAGAGCAGTACTTC. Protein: CASRGFGEQYF.

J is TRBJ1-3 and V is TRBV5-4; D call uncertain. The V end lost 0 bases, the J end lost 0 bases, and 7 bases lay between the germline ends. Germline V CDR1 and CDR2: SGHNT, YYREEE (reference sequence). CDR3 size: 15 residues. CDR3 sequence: CASSLDLISGNTIYF. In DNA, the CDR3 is TGTGCCAGCAGCTTGGATCTGATCTCTGGAAACACCATATATTTT.